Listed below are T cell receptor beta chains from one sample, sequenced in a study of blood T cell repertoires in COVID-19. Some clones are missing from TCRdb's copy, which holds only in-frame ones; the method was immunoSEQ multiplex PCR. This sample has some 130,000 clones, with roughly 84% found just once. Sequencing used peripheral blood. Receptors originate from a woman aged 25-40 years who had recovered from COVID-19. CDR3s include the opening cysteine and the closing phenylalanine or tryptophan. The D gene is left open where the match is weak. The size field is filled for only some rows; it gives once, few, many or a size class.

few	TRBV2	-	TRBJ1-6	TGTGCCAGCAGCTATCCGGGATTAAATTCACCCCTCCACTTT	CASSYPGLNSPLHF
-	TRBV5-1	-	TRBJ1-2	TGCGCCAGCAGCTATCAGGAAAACTATGGCTACACCTTC	CASSYQENYGYTF
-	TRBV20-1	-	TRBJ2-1	TGCAGTGCTAGTAAGGGAAGCGGAGAGCAGTTCTTC	CSASKGSGEQFF
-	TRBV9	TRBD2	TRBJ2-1	TGTGCCAGCAGCGCCAGACTAGCGGGGGCCACCTCCTACAATGAGCAGTTCTTC	CASSARLAGATSYNEQFF
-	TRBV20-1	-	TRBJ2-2	TGCAGTGCTAGTACCGAAACAGGGAACACCGGGGAGCTGTTTTTT	CSASTETGNTGELFF
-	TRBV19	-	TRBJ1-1	TGTGCCAGCCACTTTGGGAGTGGGCGGAACACTGAAGCTTTCTTT	CASHFGSGRNTEAFF
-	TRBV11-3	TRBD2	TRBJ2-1	TGTGCCAGCAGCTTAGGGGGACTAGCGGGAGGACCTCGTCAGCAGTTCTTC	CASSLGGLAGGPRQQFF
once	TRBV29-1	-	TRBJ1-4	TGCAGCGTTGATGACGGGGGTAGAACTAATGAAAAACTGTTTTTT	CSVDDGGRTNEKLFF
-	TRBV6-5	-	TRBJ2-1	TGTGCCAGCAGTTACTCGAATCGGGGACATCAAAATGAGCAGTTCTTC	CASSYSNRGHQNEQFF
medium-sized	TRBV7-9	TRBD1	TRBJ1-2	TGTGCCAGCAGCTTAGCGGGACAGGAAAACTATGGCTACACCTTC	CASSLAGQENYGYTF
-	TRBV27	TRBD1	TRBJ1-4	TGTGCCAGCAGTCCGGGACAGGGCGAAAAACTGTTTTTT	CASSPGQGEKLFF
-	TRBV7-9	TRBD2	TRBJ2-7	TGTGCCAGCAGCTTAGGCCCACGGCGAGCGGGAGGCCCATACGAGCAGTACTTC	CASSLGPRRAGGPYEQYF
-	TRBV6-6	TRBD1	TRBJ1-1	TGTGCCAGCACCAGGACAGGAGTGAACACTGAAGCTTTCTTT	CASTRTGVNTEAFF
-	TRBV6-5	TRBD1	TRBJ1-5	TGTGCCAGCATTAGGGGACAGGGCGGTCAGCCCCAGCATTTT	CASIRGQGGQPQHF
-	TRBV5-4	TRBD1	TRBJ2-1	TGTGCCAGCCGGCCGGACAGGGGAACCTACAATGAGCAGTTCTTC	CASRPDRGTYNEQFF